This record looks at one T cell receptor beta chain sequence and its context. The antigen is unknown. Viral peptide pool expansion of antigen-specific CD4+ T cells preceded sequencing in the ViraFEST assay. It was after roughly 11 days of culture that CD4+ T cells were isolated. Vaccine administered to participants consisted of two doses of either BNT162b2 or mRNA-1273. Vaccinated participants had no history of SARS-CoV-2 infection and tested negative for nucleocapsid antibodies. At days 3 and 7, half of the medium was exchanged for IL-2 medium. The data are from a study of vaccination effects on CD4 cells after COVID-19. The method was immunoSEQ multiplex PCR; TCRdb's version includes in-frame clones alone and lacks a portion of them. This repertoire shows roughly 24,000 clones, around 74% found once; its top ten account for approximately 20%. The CDR3 is made up of 12 amino acids. The germline CDR1 and CDR2 sequences are SEHNR and FQNEAQ (reference sequence). V gave up 5 bases and J gave up 4 bases, with 8 bases separating them.

Sample: CD4+ T cells from PBMCs cultured with HCoV-NL63 spike peptides, taken after COVID-19 vaccination. The sequence was obtained from a human donor who received a COVID-19 vaccine. This chain connects TRBV7-9 to TRBJ1-2; D may be TRBD1 (6 bases). The CDR3 coding sequence is TGTGCCAGCAGCCGGGACATCTATGGCTACACCTTC. It encodes CASSRDIYGYTF.